What follows are 13 T cell receptor beta chains derived from one specimen sequenced in a study of PD-L1 blockade in urothelial cancer (TCRdb year 2017). Library preparation was by the immunoSEQ multiplex PCR assay. The immuneACCESS repertoire file appears here via TCRdb, limited to in-frame rearrangements. These files lack a portion of the clones; in checked studies, under half of the deficit traces to unresolved V genes, and the cause of the others is not known. A total of 50,000 to 60,000 clones appear in this sample, around 89% of them only once. 2% to 3% of the sample comes from the top ten. What the time point label conveys for this sample: peripheral blood 6 weeks after treatment start. The source material was PBMCs, sampled around atezolizumab (anti-PD-L1) treatment. The receptor set was obtained from a man in his sixties with urothelial cancer.

This rearrangement joins TRBV18 to TRBJ2-7; D remains unclear. V was pared by 3 bases and J by 0 bases, with 15 bases between. Germline V gene lookup returns CDR1 KGHSH and CDR2 LQKENI. This CDR3 is built from 16 residues. CDR3 DNA sequence: TGTGCCAGCTCACCCGCTTTCGAACAGACCTCCTACGAGCAGTACTTC. It specifies CASSPAFEQTSYEQYF.

The V gene is TRBV5-1, the J gene TRBJ2-1; no firm D call. CDR1 is SGHRS, CDR2 YFSETQ, per germline. The germline V and J ends were trimmed by 4 bases and 9 bases, with 11 bases remaining between them. This CDR3 comprises 12 residues. This chain's CDR3 is CASSIGRVEQFF. As DNA, the CDR3 is TGCGCCAGCAGCATCGGTCGGGTTGAGCAGTTCTTC. Full variable domain (missing parts from reference TRBV5-1 and TRBJ2-1): KAGVTQTPRYLIKTRGQQVTLSCSPISGHRSVSWYQQTPGQGLQFLFEYFSETQRNKGNFPGRFSGRQFSNSRSEMNVSTLELGDSALYLCASSIGRVEQFFGPGTRLTVL.

The chain uses TRBV19 and TRBJ2-1, with 13 bases fitting TRBD2. V lost 3 bases and J lost 7; bases outside the gene matches: 3. Germline-derived CDR1 and CDR2 are LNHDA and SQIVND (reference sequence). The length of the CDR3 is 15 residues. CDR3 amino acids: CASSMGLAGSNEQFF. CDR3 DNA sequence: TGTGCCAGTAGTATGGGACTAGCGGGGTCAAATGAGCAGTTCTTC. The entire variable domain, with the rest obtained from reference TRBV19 and TRBJ2-1, is as follows: DGGITQSPKYLFRKEGQNVTLSCEQNLNHDAMYWYRQDPGQGLRLIYYSQIVNDFQKGDIAEGYSVSREKKESFPLTVTSAQKNPTAFYLCASSMGLAGSNEQFFGPGTRLTVL.

This chain joins TRBV6-5 and TRBJ2-7; 8 bases line up with TRBD1. Germline V gene data show CDR1 as MNHEY and CDR2 as SVGAGI. This CDR3 comprises 16 residues. The trim removed 4 bases at V and 4 bases at J, leaving 12 bases unmatched. The chain's CDR3 is CASSSPRTGPGYEQYF. The CDR3 nucleotides read TGTGCCAGCAGTTCCCCCCGGACAGGGCCTGGGTACGAGCAGTACTTC.

The genes are TRBV6-1 and TRBJ1-5; no clear D gene. The length of the CDR3 is 17 residues. CDR1 MNHNS and CDR2 SASEGT come from the germline V gene. The germline V and J ends were trimmed by 2 bases and 1 base, with 15 bases remaining between them. The CDR3 sequence is CASSEYWSGWSNQPQHF. CDR3 bases: TGTGCCAGCAGTGAATATTGGTCCGGGTGGAGCAATCAGCCCCAGCATTTT.

The CDR3 DNA reads as TGCGCCAGCAGCTTTAGTGCGAACCCTAGCACAGATACGCAGTATTTT. Protein: CASSFSANPSTDTQYF. The chain has TRBV5-1 and TRBJ2-3; D ambiguous. Trimming pared 2 bases from V and 0 bases from J, leaving 13 bases between. The CDR3 totals 16 residues. Germline CDR1 and CDR2: SGHRS and YFSETQ.

The gene calls are TRBV5-1 and TRBJ2-3; D gene unclear. In germline, CDR1 is SGHRS, CDR2 YFSETQ. Trimming took 1 base from V and 4 from J, leaving 7 bases between them. This CDR3 contains 13 residues. CDR3 nucleotide sequence: TGCGCCAGCAGCTTGCCTGGAGCAGATACGCAGTATTTT. Its translation is CASSLPGADTQYF.

The chain carries TRBV21-1 and TRBJ1-1; TRBD1, the D gene given by the table, was not confirmed from the DNA. TRBV21-1 is a listed pseudogene. This CDR3 spans 12 amino acids. CDR3 sequence (DNA): TGTGCCAGCAGCTCCCGGGACAGGGAAGCTTTCTTT. It is translated as CASSSRDREAFF.

The chain employs TRBV2 and TRBJ1-1; D unclear. This CDR3 has 14 residues. Trimming pared 8 bases from V and 1 base from J, leaving 14 bases between. Germline values: CDR1 SNHLY, CDR2 FYNNEI. CDR3 region: CASLPGYPNTEAFF. In DNA form, the CDR3 reads TGTGCCAGCCTACCGGGATACCCGAACACTGAAGCTTTCTTT.

The genes are TRBV29-1 and TRBJ2-3, with 8 bases aligning to TRBD1. This CDR3 contains 15 residues. Germline V CDR1 and CDR2: SQVTM, ANQGSEA. V lost 6 bases to trimming and J lost 4 bases; unmatched junction nucleotides: 12. This CDR3 is CSVRTGTFRADTQYF. The CDR3 nucleotides read TGCAGCGTCAGGACAGGGACTTTTCGGGCAGATACGCAGTATTTT.

This chain connects TRBV6-1 to TRBJ1-1, with 10 positions matching TRBD1. The V segment lost 11 bases and the J segment 9 bases; nucleotides outside the gene matches: 9. In germline, CDR1 is MNHNS, CDR2 SASEGT. CDR3 length equals 12 residues. CDR3 protein: CAGTGTGEQAFF. In DNA form, the CDR3 reads TGTGCCGGCACCGGGACAGGGGAGCAAGCTTTCTTT.

The chain joins TRBV11-3 to TRBJ1-1, with 9 bases lining up with TRBD1. The CDR3 has 14 amino acids. With 5 bases clipped from V and 5 bases from J, the junction kept 6 bases outside the gene matches. Per the germline V gene, CDR1 is SGHNT and CDR2 is YENEEA. The CDR3 DNA follows: TGTGCCAGCAGCAAAGGGACAGGGAGTACTGAAGCTTTCTTT. Residues: CASSKGTGSTEAFF.

The chain joins TRBV28 to TRBJ2-2; no definite D call. V shed 4 bases and J shed 4 bases, with 7 bases lying between them. The CDR3 length is 13 residues. CDR1 and CDR2 from the germline V gene are MDHEN and SYDVKM. The CDR3 DNA reads TGTGCCAGCAGTTACCAGATCACCGGGGAGCTGTTTTTT. This gives the protein CASSYQITGELFF.